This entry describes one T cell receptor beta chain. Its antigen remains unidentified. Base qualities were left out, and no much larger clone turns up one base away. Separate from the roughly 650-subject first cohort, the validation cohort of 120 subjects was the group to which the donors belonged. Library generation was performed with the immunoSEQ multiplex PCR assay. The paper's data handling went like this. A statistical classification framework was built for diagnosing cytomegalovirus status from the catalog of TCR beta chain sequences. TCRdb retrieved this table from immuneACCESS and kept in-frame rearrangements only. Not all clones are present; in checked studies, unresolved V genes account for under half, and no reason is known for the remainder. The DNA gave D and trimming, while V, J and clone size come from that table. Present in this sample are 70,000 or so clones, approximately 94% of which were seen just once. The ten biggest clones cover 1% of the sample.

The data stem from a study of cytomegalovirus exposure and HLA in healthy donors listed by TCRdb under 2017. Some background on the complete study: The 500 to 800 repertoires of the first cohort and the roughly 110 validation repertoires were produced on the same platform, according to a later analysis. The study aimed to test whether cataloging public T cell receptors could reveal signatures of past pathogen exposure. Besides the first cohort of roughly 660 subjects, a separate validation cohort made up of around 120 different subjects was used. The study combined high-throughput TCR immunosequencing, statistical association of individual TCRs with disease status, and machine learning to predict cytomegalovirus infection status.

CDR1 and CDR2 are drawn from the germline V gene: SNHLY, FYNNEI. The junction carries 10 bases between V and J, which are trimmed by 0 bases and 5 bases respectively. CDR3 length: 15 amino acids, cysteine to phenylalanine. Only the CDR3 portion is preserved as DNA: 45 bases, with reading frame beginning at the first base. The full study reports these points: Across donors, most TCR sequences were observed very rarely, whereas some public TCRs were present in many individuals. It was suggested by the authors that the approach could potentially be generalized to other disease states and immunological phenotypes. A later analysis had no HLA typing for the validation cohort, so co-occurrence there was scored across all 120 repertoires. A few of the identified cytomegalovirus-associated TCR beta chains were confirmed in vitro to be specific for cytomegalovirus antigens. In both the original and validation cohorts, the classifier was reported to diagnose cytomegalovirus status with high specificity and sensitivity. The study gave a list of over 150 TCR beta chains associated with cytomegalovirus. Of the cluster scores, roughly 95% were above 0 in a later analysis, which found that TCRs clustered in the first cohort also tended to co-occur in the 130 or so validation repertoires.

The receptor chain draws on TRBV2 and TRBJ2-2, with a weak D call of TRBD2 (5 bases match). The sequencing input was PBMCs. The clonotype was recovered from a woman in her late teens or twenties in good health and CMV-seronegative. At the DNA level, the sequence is TGTGCCAGCAGTGAAGCGCTTACGGGGACCGGGGAGCTGTTTTTT. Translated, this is CASSEALTGTGELFF.